The 15 T cell receptor beta chains given below trace back to one sample, sequenced in a study of CD8 T cells in Susac syndrome. RNA amounts of about 0.5 to 1 ug underwent reverse transcription with random hexamers. One entry per CDR3 protein, called by TCRdb with MiXCR from the immunoSEQ multiplex PCR reads. This table holds more than 95,000 distinct CDR3 sequences, approximately 95% found once. What was sequenced was CD8+ T cells from PBMCs. The receptor source for this set is a human donor with multiple sclerosis.

The V and J genes are TRBV7-2 and TRBJ1-2, with D possibly matching TRBD1 (6 bases). Per the germline V gene, CDR1 is SGHTA and CDR2 is FQGNSA. Trimming cost V 5 bases and J 2 bases, with 12 bases left between them. The CDR3 is made up of 14 amino acids. The CDR3 spells CASSEDSGNYGYTF. CDR3 in DNA: TGTGCCAGCAGCGAGGACAGTGGGAACTATGGCTACACCTTC.

This clonotype was observed a single time. This chain connects TRBV9 to TRBJ2-1; 8 positions agree with TRBD1. Germline V CDR1 and CDR2: SGDLS, YYNGEE. The V and J ends lost 3 bases and 7 bases, in that order; junction bases with no gene match: 9. The length of the CDR3 is 15 residues. CDR3 sequence (DNA): TGTGCCAGCAGCGACAAAGGACAGGGAGAGAATGAGCAGTTCTTC. As protein: CASSDKGQGENEQFF.

This clonotype was recorded a few times. This sequence joins TRBV6-1 and TRBJ2-1; a weak D match, TRBD2 (6 bases). The CDR3 contains 10 residues. Germline V lookup: CDR1 MNHNS, CDR2 SASEGT. Trimming pared 7 bases from V and 9 bases from J, leaving 7 bases between. Written as DNA, the CDR3 is TGTGCCAGCAAGGGAGGTGAGCAGTTCTTC. Translation gives CASKGGEQFF.

V gene TRBV5-1 combines with J gene TRBJ2-7; maybe TRBD1 (5 bases). CDR3 length: 16 amino acids. Germline values: CDR1 SGHRS, CDR2 YFSETQ. V gave up 0 bases and J gave up 0 bases, with 13 bases separating them. CDR3 loop: CASSLGPSGFSYEQYV. The CDR3 DNA is TGCGCCAGCAGCTTGGGTCCCTCAGGGTTCTCCTACGAGCAGTACGTC.

V usage is TRBV24-1 and J usage is TRBJ2-1, with 9 bases lining up with TRBD2. Germline assignment: CDR1 KGHDR and CDR2 SFDVKD. CDR3 length: 12 amino acids. J gave up 10 bases and V 6 bases, and 3 bases lay outside the gene matches. CDR3 amino acids: CATSRTSDEQFF. The CDR3 DNA reads as TGTGCCACCAGTCGGACTAGCGACGAGCAGTTCTTC.

The chain joins TRBV13 to TRBJ2-3; 14 nucleotides agree with TRBD2. Germline loops: CDR1 PRHDT, CDR2 FYEKMQ (reference sequence). The junction had 4 bases not matched to a gene; V was cut back by 4 bases and J by 1 base. The CDR3 extends over 17 amino acids. The CDR3 bases are TGTGCCAGCAGCTCTCCGGGACTAGCGGGGGGCACAGATACGCAGTATTTT. Amino acid sequence: CASSSPGLAGGTDTQYF.

The V call is TRBV7-9, the J call TRBJ1-4, with TRBD1 as a possible D gene (5 bases). Germline values: CDR1 SEHNR, CDR2 FQNEAQ (reference sequence). The V end lost 5 bases, the J end lost 3 bases, and 13 bases lay between the germline ends. CDR3 length equals 15 residues. For the CDR3, the DNA is TGTGCCAGCAGCGCCTGGGACGTTTCTAATGAAAAACTGTTTTTT. This translates into CASSAWDVSNEKLFF. The complete variable domain, with remaining parts taken from reference TRBV7-9 and TRBJ1-4, reads DTGVSQNPRHKITKRGQNVTFRCDPISEHNRLYWYRQTLGQGPEFLTYFQNEAQLEKSRLLSDRFSAERPKGSFSTLEIQRTEQGDSAMYLCASSAWDVSNEKLFFGSGTQLSVL.

J is TRBJ2-5 and V is TRBV5-1; D may be TRBD2 (5 bases). This CDR3 contains 11 residues. V lost 3 bases, J lost 7 bases, and 7 bases lay in between. Germline V lookup: CDR1 SGHRS, CDR2 YFSETQ. The CDR3 DNA follows: TGCGCCAGCAGCTCGGCGGGGACCCAGTACTTC. It translates to CASSSAGTQYF.

The rearrangement uses TRBV9 and TRBJ1-6, with D possibly being TRBD1 (5 bases). V was cut by 0 bases and J by 11 bases, with 9 bases left in between. This CDR3 comprises 13 residues. From germline, CDR1 is SGDLS and CDR2 YYNGEE. The CDR3 sequence: CASSVEAGPPLHF. The CDR3 bases are TGTGCCAGCAGCGTAGAGGCAGGGCCACCCCTCCACTTT.

This clonotype has just a few counts. This chain uses TRBV12-3 or TRBV12-4 with TRBJ2-3; possibly TRBD2 for D (5 bases). This CDR3 is 14 amino acids long. Trimming left V 3 bases short and J 1 base short, with 8 bases between. CDR3 protein: CASSFPGGTDTQYF. The CDR3 coding sequence is TGTGCCAGCAGTTTCCCCGGGGGCACAGATACGCAGTATTTT.

The chain joins TRBV7-3 to TRBJ2-3; 9 bases agree with TRBD2. CDR3 length: 15 amino acids. Germline lookup yields CDR1 SGHTA and CDR2 FQGTGA. After removal of 5 bases from V and 5 bases from J, the junction contained 8 bases not matched to a gene. As DNA, the CDR3 is TGTGCCAGCAGCCCCGCGGGGGGGGCGGGAGATACGCAGTATTTT. It encodes CASSPAGGAGDTQYF.

J is TRBJ1-5 and V is TRBV7-8; no definite D call. CDR3 length: 16 residues. Trimming pared 4 bases from V and 7 bases from J, leaving 20 bases between. The germline V gene encodes CDR1 SGHVS and CDR2 FQNEAQ. CDR3 DNA: TGTGCCAGCAGCTCGCAGGCGGCAGGCCAAGGGCAGCCCCAGCATTTT. Encoded protein: CASSSQAAGQGQPQHF.

This chain connects TRBV27 to TRBJ1-5; D call uncertain. This CDR3 spans 15 amino acids. V was clipped by 8 bases and J by 0 bases, with 14 bases between them. The germline CDR1 and CDR2 sequences are MNHEY and SMNVEV (reference sequence). DNA of the CDR3: TGTGCCAGCGGTGGGCCTCCCTATAGCAATCAGCCCCAGCATTTT. Amino acid sequence: CASGGPPYSNQPQHF.

The chain combines TRBV13 with TRBJ2-2; 8 bases line up with TRBD2. The CDR3 has 17 residues. Losses at the gene ends were 4 bases for V and 0 bases for J; bases not matched to a gene: 7. Germline CDR1 and CDR2: PRHDT and FYEKMQ (reference sequence). CDR3 bases: TGTGCCAGCAGCTACACATCTAGCGGGCCGAACACCGGGGAGCTGTTTTTT. As protein: CASSYTSSGPNTGELFF.

The CDR3 bases are TGTGCTAGTGGTTTGGCGACAGGGTTGGATGAAAAACTGTTTTTT. This gives the protein CASGLATGLDEKLFF. V usage is TRBV12-5 and J usage is TRBJ1-4; 7 bases map to TRBD1. V lost 1 base to trimming and J lost 6 bases; unmatched junction nucleotides: 5. The germline CDR1 and CDR2 sequences are LGHNT and FRNRAP. This CDR3 has 15 residues.